This TCR beta chain was profiled in a study of blood T cell repertoires in COVID-19 (dated by TCRdb to the early 2020s). Turning to the overall study: The collaborator samples originated in the United States, Italy and Spain and spanned the acute and convalescent phases of COVID-19. A freely available public database, intended as a resource for researchers studying the immune response to SARS-CoV-2, is where the repertoires were released. Samples came from the ongoing ImmuneRACE study (first 160 participants) plus 1,254 subjects from 6 global collaborators. The prospective study material was composed of cDNA or gDNA derived from T cells, B-cell-depleted T cells, or PBMCs. Subjects who had been exposed to COVID-19, were actively infected with it, or had recovered from it provided the deeply sampled blood TCRbeta repertoires that made up the dataset. Where available, HLA class I and class II types were obtained from metadata supplied by the sample provider rather than from assay-based typing. Sample metadata almost always included a de-identified subject ID, COVID-19 status, age in years and sex.

The immunoSEQ Assay, a bias-controlled multiplex PCR, was used to amplify TCRbeta CDR3 regions from genomic DNA. The authors' analysis ran thus. Nucleated cell counts per sample were estimated from amplification of reference gene primers within the assay. To quantify the absolute abundance of each unique TCRbeta CDR3 rearrangement, sequence reads were collapsed and filtered. For each sample, productive Simpson clonality was calculated by taking the square root of Simpson's diversity index across productive rearrangements. Here the immuneACCESS table is served through TCRdb, limited to in-frame sequences with V and J called. Missing clones are a known gap in these copies; in checked studies unresolved V genes cover under half, and the rest lacks a known reason. V, J and clone size are those of that table, while D and trimming were read from the DNA. The sample data list some 500,000 clones, and 85% to 90% of these were observed just once. Roughly 8% of the sample is held by the ten biggest clonotypes.

In Seattle, one collaborating source enrolled patients while the infection was active and tracked those patients longitudinally over the course of disease. The collaborating institutions used their own protocols to collect whole blood in K2EDTA tubes. For TCRbeta analysis, collaborators shipped samples as frozen whole blood, isolated PBMCs, or DNA extracted from either of those sample types. Concerning this clone: The specificity of this receptor is unknown. No much larger clonotype is one base removed from it; base qualities were not supplied.

Results the study describes overall, beyond this receptor: The amount of clinical and demographic metadata varied by source and participant and was provided uncurated.

V lost 4 bases and J lost 7 bases; the stretch between them is 10 bases long. Sequences MNHEY (CDR1) and SVGAGI (CDR2) are obtained from the germline V gene. From its cysteine to its phenylalanine, the CDR3 spans 12 amino acids. CDR3 DNA only is kept here, 36 bases in frame from base 1. This receptor chain uses TRBV6-5 and TRBJ1-1; the D segment cannot be called with confidence. Source material: peripheral blood. The sequence was collected from a woman aged 45-59 years with COVID-19, enrolled during active disease. In nucleotide form, the sequence is TGTGCCAGCAGTTCCCACCGGGGTGAAGCTTTCTTT. Protein translation: CASSSHRGEAFF.